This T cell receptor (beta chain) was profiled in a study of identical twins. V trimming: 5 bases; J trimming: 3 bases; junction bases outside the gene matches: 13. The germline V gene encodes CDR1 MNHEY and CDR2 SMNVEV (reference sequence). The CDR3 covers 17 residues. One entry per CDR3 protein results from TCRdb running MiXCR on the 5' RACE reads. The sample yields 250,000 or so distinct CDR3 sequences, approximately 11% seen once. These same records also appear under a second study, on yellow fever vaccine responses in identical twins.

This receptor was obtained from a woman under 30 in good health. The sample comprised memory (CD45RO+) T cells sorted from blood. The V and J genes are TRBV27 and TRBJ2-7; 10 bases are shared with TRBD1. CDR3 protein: CASSIRDRGNLFYEQYF. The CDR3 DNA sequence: TGTGCCAGCAGTATCCGGGACAGGGGAAATCTCTTCTACGAGCAGTACTTC.